This TCR beta chain is drawn from a study of control samples from healthy donors and cancer patients. This CDR3 contains 13 residues. Trimming pared 7 bases from V and 1 base from J, leaving 6 bases between. The germline V gene has CDR1 SGHRS and CDR2 YFSETQ. TCRdb's table, derived via immunoSEQ multiplex PCR, lists solely in-frame clones and lacks some. Here the sample spans 120,000 or so clones, just over 90% being singletons. The V gene is TRBV5-1, the J gene TRBJ2-6; D may be TRBD1 (6 bases). This TCR derives from a man aged 45-60 years with head and neck cancer. The material sequenced was PBMCs. CDR3 coding DNA: TGCGCCAGCCAGGGGTCTGGGGCCAACGTCCTGACTTTC. Residues: CASQGSGANVLTF.